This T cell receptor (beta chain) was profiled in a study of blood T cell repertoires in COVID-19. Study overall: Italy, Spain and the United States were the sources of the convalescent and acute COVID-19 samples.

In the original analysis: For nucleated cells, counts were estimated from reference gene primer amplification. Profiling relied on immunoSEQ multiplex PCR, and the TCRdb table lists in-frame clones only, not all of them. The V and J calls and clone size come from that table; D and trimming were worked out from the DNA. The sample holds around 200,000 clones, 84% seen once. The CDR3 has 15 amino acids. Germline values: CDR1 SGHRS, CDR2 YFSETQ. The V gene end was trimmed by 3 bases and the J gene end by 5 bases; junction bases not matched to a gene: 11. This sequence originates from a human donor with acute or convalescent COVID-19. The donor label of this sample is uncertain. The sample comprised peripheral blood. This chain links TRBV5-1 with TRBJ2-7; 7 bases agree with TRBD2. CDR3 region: CASSSQGGDTHEQYF. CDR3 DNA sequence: TGCGCCAGCAGCTCTCAGGGAGGGGATACCCACGAGCAGTACTTC.